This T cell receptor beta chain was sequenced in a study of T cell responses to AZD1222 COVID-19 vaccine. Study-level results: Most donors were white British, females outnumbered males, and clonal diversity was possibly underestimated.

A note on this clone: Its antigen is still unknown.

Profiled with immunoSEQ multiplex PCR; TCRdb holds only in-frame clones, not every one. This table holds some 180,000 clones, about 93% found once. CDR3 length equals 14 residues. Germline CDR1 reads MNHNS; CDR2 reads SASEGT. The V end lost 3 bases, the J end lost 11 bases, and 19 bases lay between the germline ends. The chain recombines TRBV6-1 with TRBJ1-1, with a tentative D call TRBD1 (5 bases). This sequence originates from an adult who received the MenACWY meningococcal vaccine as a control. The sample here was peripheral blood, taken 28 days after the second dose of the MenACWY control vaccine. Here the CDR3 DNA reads TGTGCCAGCAGTGATAGGGCTGGCAGGGAGAGGGCTTTCTTT. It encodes CASSDRAGRERAFF.